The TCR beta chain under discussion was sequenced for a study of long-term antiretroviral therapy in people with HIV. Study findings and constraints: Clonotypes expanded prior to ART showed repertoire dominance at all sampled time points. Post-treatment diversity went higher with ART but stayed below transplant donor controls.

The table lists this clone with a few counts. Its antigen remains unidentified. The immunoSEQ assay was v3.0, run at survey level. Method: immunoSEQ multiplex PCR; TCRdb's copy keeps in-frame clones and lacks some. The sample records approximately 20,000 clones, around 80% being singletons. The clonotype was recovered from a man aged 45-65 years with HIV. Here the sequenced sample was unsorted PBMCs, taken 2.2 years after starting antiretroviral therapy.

The CDR3 reads CASSQPDRGNQPQHF. The CDR3 nucleotides read TGCGCCAGCAGCCAACCGGACAGGGGCAATCAGCCCCAGCATTTT. The V call is TRBV4-1, the J call TRBJ1-5, with 8 nucleotides matching TRBD1. From germline, CDR1 is MGHRA and CDR2 YSYEKL. J was trimmed by 2 bases and V by 2 bases; bases with no gene match: 2. This CDR3 is 15 amino acids long.